This T cell receptor beta chain was identified in a study of regulatory dendritic cells for organ transplantation (dated by TCRdb to about 2017). For the wider study: Sorted naive and memory CD4+ and CD8+ T cells had their TCRbeta repertoires sequenced both before and after allostimulation with either regulatory or mature dendritic cells. Results and caveats for the whole study, not just this receptor: Naive CD4+ and CD8+ T cells showed highly diverse repertoires, whereas memory cells were less diverse and memory CD8+ cells were the most oligoclonal. Of the resting subsets, memory CD8+ T cells had the largest number of alloreactive TCR clonotypes. The authors pointed out considerable heterogeneity between individuals in the alloreactive memory CD8+ T cell pool, and only two subjects were sequenced. In both subjects, allostimulation led to expansion of memory CD8+ clones, although regulatory dendritic cells appeared to cause more limited expansion than mature dendritic cells did.

FACS was used to sort CD4+ or CD8+ cells into naive T cells (CD45RA+) and memory T cells (CD45RO+). T cells for TCR sequencing came from two healthy control subjects. Sorted T cell subsets that were not stimulated were used as baseline controls for the mixed lymphocyte reactions. Genomic DNA was extracted with the Qiagen DNeasy Blood & Tissue Kit. This clone was counted only a few times. Its antigen is still unknown. No base-level quality is on record; no much larger clone is a single base apart. Multiplexed two-step PCR with Vbeta-specific forward primers and Jbeta-specific reverse primers was used to amplify TCRbeta CDR3 regions. Through the immunoSEQ service, the TCRbeta libraries were run on an Illumina instrument for sequencing. In the authors' own workflow: IMGT annotation was used to assign V, D and J genes, and synthetic CDR3 analogues were used to correct counts for multiplex PCR bias. Repertoire clonality was computed in the immunoSEQ Analyzer as one minus normalized Shannon entropy. Whether a clone counted as expanded was decided by Fisher's exact test with Benjamini-Hochberg false discovery rate control and a two-tailed cutoff of P<0.01. Drawn from immuneACCESS, this table holds only the in-frame rearrangements with V and J called that TCRdb kept. Clones are partly lost; checked studies trace under half to an unresolved V gene and leave the rest unexplained. From that table come the V and J calls and clone size; the DNA was used to work out D and trimming. For this sample there are some 28,000 clones; about four fifths appear just once. The biggest ten clones account for under 0.12% of the sample.

The CDR3 holds 12 amino acids from the cysteine to the phenylalanine. Here the CDR3 DNA is all that survives: 36 bases in frame from base 1. CDR1 and CDR2 are read off the germline V gene as MRHNA and SNTAGT. Deletion took 0 bases off V and 6 bases off J, with a span of 4 bases between the germline ends. Sequencing was performed on naive CD4+ T cells from blood. Reading the label with the study, this specimen's cell subset or site is: CD45RA+ naive T cells. The clonotype was recovered from a human donor in good health. Here the chain combines TRBV6-4 and TRBJ2-3, with the D gene too uncertain to name. The nucleotide sequence is TGTGCCAGCAGTGACTCGAGGGATACGCAGTATTTT. The resulting protein is CASSDSRDTQYF.